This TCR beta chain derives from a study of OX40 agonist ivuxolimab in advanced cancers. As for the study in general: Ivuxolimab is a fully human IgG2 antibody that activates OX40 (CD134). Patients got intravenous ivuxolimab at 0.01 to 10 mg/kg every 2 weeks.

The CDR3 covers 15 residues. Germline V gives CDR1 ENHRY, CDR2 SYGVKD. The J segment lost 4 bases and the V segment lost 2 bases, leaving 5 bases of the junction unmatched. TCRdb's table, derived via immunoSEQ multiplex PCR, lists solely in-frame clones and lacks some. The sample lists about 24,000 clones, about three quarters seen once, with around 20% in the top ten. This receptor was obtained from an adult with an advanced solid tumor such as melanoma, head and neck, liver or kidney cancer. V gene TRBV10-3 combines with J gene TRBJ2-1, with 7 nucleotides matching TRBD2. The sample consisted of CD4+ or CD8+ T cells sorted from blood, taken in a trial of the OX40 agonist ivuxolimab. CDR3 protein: CAISEGGGPYNEQFF. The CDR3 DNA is TGTGCCATCAGTGAGGGGGGAGGGCCTTACAATGAGCAGTTCTTC.